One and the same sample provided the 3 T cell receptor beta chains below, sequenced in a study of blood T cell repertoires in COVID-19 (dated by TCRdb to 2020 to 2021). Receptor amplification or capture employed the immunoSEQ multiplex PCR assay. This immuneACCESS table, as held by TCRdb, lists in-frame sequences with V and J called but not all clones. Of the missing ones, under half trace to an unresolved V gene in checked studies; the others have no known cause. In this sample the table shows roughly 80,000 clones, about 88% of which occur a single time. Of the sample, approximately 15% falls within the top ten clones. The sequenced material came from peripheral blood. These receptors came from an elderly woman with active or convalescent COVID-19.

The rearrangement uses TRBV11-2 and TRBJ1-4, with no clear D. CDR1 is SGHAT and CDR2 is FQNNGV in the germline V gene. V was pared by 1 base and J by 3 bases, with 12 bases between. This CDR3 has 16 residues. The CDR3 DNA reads TGTGCCAGCAGCTTAGGGCCTGGGAGGGCTAATGAAAAACTGTTTTTT. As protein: CASSLGPGRANEKLFF.

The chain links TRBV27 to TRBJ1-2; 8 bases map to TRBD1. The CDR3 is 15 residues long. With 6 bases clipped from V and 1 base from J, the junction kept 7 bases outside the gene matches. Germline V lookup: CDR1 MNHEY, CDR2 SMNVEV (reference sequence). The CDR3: CASSTRDRSNYGYTF. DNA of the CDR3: TGTGCCAGCAGCACCCGGGACAGGAGTAACTATGGCTACACCTTC.

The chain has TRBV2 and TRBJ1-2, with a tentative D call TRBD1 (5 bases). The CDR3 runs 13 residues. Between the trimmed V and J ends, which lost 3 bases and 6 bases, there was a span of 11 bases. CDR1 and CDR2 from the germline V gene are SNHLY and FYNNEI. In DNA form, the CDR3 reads TGTGCCAGCAGTGATAACAGGTTGGATGGCTACACCTTC. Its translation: CASSDNRLDGYTF.